This is a list of T cell receptor beta chains from one sample in a study of cytomegalovirus exposure and HLA in healthy donors. Assay: immunoSEQ multiplex PCR; the TCRdb copy retains only in-frame clones and omits some. The table includes roughly 190,000 clones, around 75% detected once. What was sequenced was PBMCs. These receptor sequences come from a woman under 40 in good health and CMV-seronegative. The CDR3 runs from the conserved cysteine through the conserved F or W. The D gene is left open where the match is weak. Part of the rows lack a size; the others show once, few, many or a class for expanded clones.

V: TRBV18; size: NA; J: TRBJ1-2; D: NA; CDR3: CASSPRQNNYGYTF; DNA: TGTGCCAGCTCACCCAGACAGAATAACTATGGCTACACCTTC
V: TRBV29-1; size: NA; J: TRBJ2-5; D: NA; CDR3: CSVGWVRETQYF; DNA: TGCAGCGTTGGTTGGGTGAGGGAGACCCAGTACTTC
V: TRBV19; size: few; J: TRBJ1-1; D: NA; CDR3: CASSIATRRTEAFF; DNA: TGTGCCAGTAGTATAGCAACCAGGCGCACTGAAGCTTTCTTT
V: TRBV29-1; size: once; J: TRBJ2-2; D: TRBD1; CDR3: CSALDRVDTGELFF; DNA: TGCAGCGCTTTGGACAGGGTCGACACCGGGGAGCTGTTTTTT
V: TRBV11-3; size: once; J: TRBJ2-2; D: TRBD2; CDR3: CASSLTPGTSGSNTGELFF; DNA: TGTGCCAGCAGCTTAACCCCCGGGACTAGCGGGAGCAACACCGGGGAGCTGTTTTTT
V: TRBV7-6; size: NA; J: TRBJ1-1; D: NA; CDR3: CASSPAGGGGTEAFF; DNA: TGTGCCAGCAGCCCCGCAGGCGGGGGGGGAACTGAAGCTTTCTTT
V: TRBV5-1; size: once; J: TRBJ1-2; D: NA; CDR3: CASIVRSFKGRANYGYTF; DNA: TGCGCCAGCATCGTTAGGTCCTTTAAAGGGAGAGCCAACTATGGCTACACCTTC
V: TRBV13; size: NA; J: TRBJ1-3; D: NA; CDR3: CASSLGGSSGNTIYF; DNA: TGTGCCAGCAGCTTAGGGGGCAGCTCTGGAAACACCATATATTTT
V: TRBV4-1; size: NA; J: TRBJ1-4; D: NA; CDR3: CASSQVYSLGEKLFF; DNA: TGCGCCAGCAGCCAAGTGTATAGCCTTGGGGAAAAACTGTTTTTT
V: TRBV10-3; size: few; J: TRBJ2-3; D: TRBD2; CDR3: CAISAFAGVFTDTQYF; DNA: TGTGCCATCAGTGCGTTCGCGGGAGTGTTTACAGATACGCAGTATTTT
V: TRBV25-1; size: few; J: TRBJ1-3; D: NA; CDR3: CASSESPFGSSSGNTIYF; DNA: TGTGCCAGCAGTGAGAGTCCCTTCGGGTCTAGCTCTGGAAACACCATATATTTT
V: TRBV5-1; size: once; J: TRBJ2-1; D: TRBD2; CDR3: CASSLRLAGGNEQFF; DNA: TGCGCCAGCAGCTTGCGACTAGCGGGGGGGAATGAGCAGTTCTTC
V: TRBV5-1; size: NA; J: TRBJ2-1; D: TRBD1; CDR3: CASSKSPTGQGNEQFF; DNA: TGCGCCAGCAGCAAATCCCCGACAGGACAGGGCAATGAGCAGTTCTTC
V: TRBV11-1; size: few; J: TRBJ2-7; D: NA; CDR3: CASSLARGRPYEQYF; DNA: TGTGCCAGCAGCTTGGCCCGGGGTCGCCCCTACGAGCAGTACTTC
V: TRBV7-8; size: few; J: TRBJ2-1; D: NA; CDR3: CASSLGGKYNEQFF; DNA: TGTGCCAGCAGCTTAGGGGGCAAATACAATGAGCAGTTCTTC
V: TRBV5-4; size: NA; J: TRBJ2-7; D: NA; CDR3: CASTSLDGDRSYEQYF; DNA: TGTGCCAGCACAAGCTTGGACGGGGATCGTTCCTACGAGCAGTACTTC
V: TRBV7-2; size: NA; J: TRBJ2-5; D: TRBD2; CDR3: CASSWGGGETQYF; DNA: TGTGCCAGCAGCTGGGGGGGAGGGGAGACCCAGTACTTC
V: TRBV7-2; size: NA; J: TRBJ1-1; D: TRBD1; CDR3: CASSSRDRVSEAFF; DNA: TGTGCCAGCAGCTCCCGGGACAGGGTCTCTGAAGCTTTCTTT
V: TRBV29-1; size: few; J: TRBJ2-7; D: NA; CDR3: CSVEGGVNYEQYF; DNA: TGCAGCGTTGAAGGGGGAGTTAACTACGAGCAGTACTTC
V: TRBV7-7; size: NA; J: TRBJ2-1; D: TRBD1; CDR3: CASSLGTGNEQFF; DNA: TGTGCCAGCAGCCTAGGGACAGGGAATGAGCAGTTCTTC
V: TRBV9; size: NA; J: TRBJ2-5; D: TRBD1; CDR3: CASSAGGGVETQYF; DNA: TGTGCCAGCAGCGCAGGGGGCGGGGTAGAGACCCAGTACTTC
V: TRBV4-1; size: NA; J: TRBJ2-5; D: TRBD2; CDR3: CASSRGVLSGGPGETQYF; DNA: TGCGCCAGCAGCCGAGGGGTATTGTCGGGAGGGCCGGGGGAGACCCAGTACTTC
V: TRBV11-2; size: NA; J: TRBJ2-3; D: NA; CDR3: CASSLVSGEWDTQYF; DNA: TGTGCCAGCAGCTTAGTATCGGGGGAGTGGGATACGCAGTATTTT
V: TRBV30; size: NA; J: TRBJ2-2; D: NA; CDR3: CAWSGYSFNTGELFF; DNA: TGTGCCTGGAGTGGGTATAGCTTTAACACCGGGGAGCTGTTTTTT
V: TRBV30; size: NA; J: TRBJ1-2; D: NA; CDR3: CAWSSGGYGYTF; DNA: TGTGCCTGGAGTTCCGGGGGCTATGGCTACACCTTC
V: TRBV27; size: once; J: TRBJ2-6; D: TRBD1; CDR3: CASSPLRQGDPSGANVLTF; DNA: TGTGCCAGCAGCCCACTTCGACAGGGCGACCCATCTGGGGCCAACGTCCTGACTTTC
V: TRBV7-3; size: NA; J: TRBJ1-1; D: NA; CDR3: CASSLSDRNTEAFF; DNA: TGTGCCAGCAGCTTATCGGACAGGAACACTGAAGCTTTCTTT
V: TRBV30; size: few; J: TRBJ1-4; D: NA; CDR3: CAWSGRGNEKLFF; DNA: TGTGCCTGGAGCGGCAGGGGAAATGAAAAACTGTTTTTT
V: TRBV7-2; size: NA; J: TRBJ2-4; D: NA; CDR3: CASRPTQGGGNIQYF; DNA: TGTGCCAGCAGACCCACACAGGGAGGGGGGAACATTCAGTACTTC
V: TRBV25-1; size: NA; J: TRBJ2-5; D: NA; CDR3: CASSEVLVGETQYF; DNA: TGTGCCAGCAGTGAAGTACTAGTGGGAGAGACCCAGTACTTC
V: TRBV28; size: NA; J: TRBJ1-4; D: TRBD1; CDR3: CASSVYGTGWARANEKLFF; DNA: TGTGCCAGCAGCGTTTATGGGACAGGGTGGGCTCGGGCTAATGAAAAACTGTTTTTT
V: TRBV15; size: many; J: TRBJ1-4; D: NA; CDR3: CATSRGPATNEKLFF; DNA: TGTGCCACCAGCAGAGGCCCAGCAACTAATGAAAAACTGTTTTTT
V: TRBV4-1; size: NA; J: TRBJ1-4; D: NA; CDR3: CASSLRVGLLEKLFF; DNA: TGCGCCAGCAGCCTTCGCGTGGGCCTCCTTGAAAAACTGTTTTTT
V: TRBV7-2; size: NA; J: TRBJ2-3; D: NA; CDR3: CASSSPAGGMDTQYF; DNA: TGTGCCAGCAGCTCCCCAGCCGGGGGAATGGATACGCAGTATTTT
V: TRBV29-1; size: NA; J: TRBJ2-5; D: TRBD2; CDR3: CSVELNRLAGVQETQYF; DNA: TGCAGCGTTGAACTAAACCGCCTAGCGGGGGTACAAGAGACCCAGTACTTC
V: TRBV2; size: few; J: TRBJ1-1; D: NA; CDR3: CAREWAPMNTEAFF; DNA: TGTGCCAGAGAATGGGCACCCATGAACACTGAAGCTTTCTTT
V: TRBV7-6; size: NA; J: TRBJ2-3; D: NA; CDR3: CASSLRGSTDTQYF; DNA: TGTGCCAGCAGCTTACGCGGGAGCACAGATACGCAGTATTTT
V: TRBV11-3; size: few; J: TRBJ2-5; D: TRBD2; CDR3: CASSPSGGRGETQYF; DNA: TGTGCCAGCAGCCCTAGTGGGGGGAGGGGAGAGACCCAGTACTTC
V: TRBV19; size: NA; J: TRBJ1-2; D: NA; CDR3: CASSINTF; DNA: TGTGCCAGTAGTATCAACACCTTC